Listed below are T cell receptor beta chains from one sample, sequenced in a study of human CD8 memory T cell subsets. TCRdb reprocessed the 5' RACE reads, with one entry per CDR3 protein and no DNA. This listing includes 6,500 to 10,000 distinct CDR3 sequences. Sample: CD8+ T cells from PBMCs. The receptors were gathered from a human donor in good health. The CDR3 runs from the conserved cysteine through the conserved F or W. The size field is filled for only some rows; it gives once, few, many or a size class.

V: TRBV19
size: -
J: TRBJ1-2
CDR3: CASSTGLELNYGYTF

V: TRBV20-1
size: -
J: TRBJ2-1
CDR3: CSARGTSTYNEQFF

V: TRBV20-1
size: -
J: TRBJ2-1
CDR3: CSARAGGYNEQFF

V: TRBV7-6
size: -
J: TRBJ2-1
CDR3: CASSSTGPSSYNEQFF

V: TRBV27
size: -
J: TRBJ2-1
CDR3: CASSSTSVEQFF

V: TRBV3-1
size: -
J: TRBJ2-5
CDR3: CASSQDRPSGILQETQYF

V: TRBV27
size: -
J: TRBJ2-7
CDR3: CASSWKGAGEQYF

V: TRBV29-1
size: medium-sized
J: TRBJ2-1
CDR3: CSVGRQEYNEQFF

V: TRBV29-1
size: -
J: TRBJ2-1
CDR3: CSPRLENNEQFF

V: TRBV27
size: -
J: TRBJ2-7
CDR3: CASSSARGIYEQYF

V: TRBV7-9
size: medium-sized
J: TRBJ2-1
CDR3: CASSPDSNEQFF

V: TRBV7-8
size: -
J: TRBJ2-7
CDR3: CASSPQAPLATYEQYF

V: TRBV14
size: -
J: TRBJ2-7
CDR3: CASSHTPGTGDKYF

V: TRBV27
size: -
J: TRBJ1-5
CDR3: CASSLGPTGNQPQHF

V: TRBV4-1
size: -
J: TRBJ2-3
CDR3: CASSLLAGGPFSDTQYF

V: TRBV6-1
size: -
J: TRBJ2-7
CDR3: CASRTGDTIWYEQYF

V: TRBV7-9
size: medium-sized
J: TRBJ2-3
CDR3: CASSLASPEAGVTDTQYF

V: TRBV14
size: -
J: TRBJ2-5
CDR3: CASSQTSTVPETQYF

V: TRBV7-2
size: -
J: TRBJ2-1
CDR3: CASSLSGGNSYNEQFF

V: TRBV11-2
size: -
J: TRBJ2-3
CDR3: CASSPEGVRGTDTQYF

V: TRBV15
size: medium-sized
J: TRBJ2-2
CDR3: CATSRGMTGELFF

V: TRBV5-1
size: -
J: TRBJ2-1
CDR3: CASGQRTSGSNEQFF

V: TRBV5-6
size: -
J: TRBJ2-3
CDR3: CASSDQADTQYF

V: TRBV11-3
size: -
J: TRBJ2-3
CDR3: CARSNSTDTQYF

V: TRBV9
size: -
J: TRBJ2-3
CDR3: CASSDLRNTQYF

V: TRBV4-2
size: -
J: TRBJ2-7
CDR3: CASSQSWTGVHEQYF

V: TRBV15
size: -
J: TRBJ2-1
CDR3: CATRGQGPYNEQFF

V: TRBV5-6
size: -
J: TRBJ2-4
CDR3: CASSLVPGQSNIQYF

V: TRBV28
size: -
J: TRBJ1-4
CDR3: CASSLYSEFEKLFF

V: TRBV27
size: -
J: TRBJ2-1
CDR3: CATWGSYNEQFF

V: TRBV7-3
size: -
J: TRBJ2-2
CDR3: CASSQMNTGELFF

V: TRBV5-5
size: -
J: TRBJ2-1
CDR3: CASSLEPGYSYNEQFF

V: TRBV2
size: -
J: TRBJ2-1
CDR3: CASSDGYNEQFF

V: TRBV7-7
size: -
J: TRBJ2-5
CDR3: CASSLAWGNQETQYF

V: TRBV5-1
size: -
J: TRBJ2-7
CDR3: CASSETGTSGFSLDWDEQYF

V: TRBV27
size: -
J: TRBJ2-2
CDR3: CASSSFNTGELFF

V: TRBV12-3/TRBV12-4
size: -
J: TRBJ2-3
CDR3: CASSLGGITDTQYF

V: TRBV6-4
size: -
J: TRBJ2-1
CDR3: CASSEEQYNEQFF

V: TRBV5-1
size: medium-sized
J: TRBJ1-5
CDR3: CASSSGQGSHQPQHF

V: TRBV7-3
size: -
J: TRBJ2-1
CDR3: CASSPGSTSYNEQFF

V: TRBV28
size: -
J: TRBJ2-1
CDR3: CASSSGLAGYNEQFF

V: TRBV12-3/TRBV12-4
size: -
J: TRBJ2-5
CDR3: CASSSVQGEETQYF

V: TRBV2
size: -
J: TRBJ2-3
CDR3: CASRTSGSTDTQYF

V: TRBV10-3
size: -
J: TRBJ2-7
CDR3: CAISESTQAGPGEQYF

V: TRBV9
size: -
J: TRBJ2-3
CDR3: CASRGRDGDTQYF

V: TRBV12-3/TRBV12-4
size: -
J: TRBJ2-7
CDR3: CASSTGEDEQYF

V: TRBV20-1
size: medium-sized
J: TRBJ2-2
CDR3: CSAKTSRSTVGELFF

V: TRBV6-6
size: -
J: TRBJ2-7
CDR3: CASSPGTGYEQYF

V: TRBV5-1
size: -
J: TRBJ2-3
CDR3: CASSPKVGRGRADTQYF